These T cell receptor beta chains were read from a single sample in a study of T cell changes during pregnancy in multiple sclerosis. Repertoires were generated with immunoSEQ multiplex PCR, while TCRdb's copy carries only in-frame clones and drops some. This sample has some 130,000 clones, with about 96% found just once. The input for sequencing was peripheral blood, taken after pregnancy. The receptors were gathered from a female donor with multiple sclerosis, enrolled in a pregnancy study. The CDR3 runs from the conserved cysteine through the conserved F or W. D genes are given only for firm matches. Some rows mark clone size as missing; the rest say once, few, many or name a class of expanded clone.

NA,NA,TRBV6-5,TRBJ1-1,CASSYLAGGGNTEAFF,TGTGCCAGCAGTTACTTAGCGGGAGGTGGGAACACTGAAGCTTTCTTT
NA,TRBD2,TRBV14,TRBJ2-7,CASSHWTSGRTYEQYF,TGTGCCAGCAGCCATTGGACTAGCGGGCGGACCTACGAGCAGTACTTC
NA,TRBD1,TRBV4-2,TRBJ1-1,CASSRGDRLNTEAFF,TGTGCCAGCAGCCGCGGGGACAGGCTGAACACTGAAGCTTTCTTT
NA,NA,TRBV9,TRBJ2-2,CASSVVGASNRELFF,TGTGCCAGCAGCGTAGTGGGAGCCTCTAACCGGGAGCTGTTTTTT
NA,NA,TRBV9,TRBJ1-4,CASSSTGTGNEKLFF,TGTGCCAGCAGCTCAACCGGGACTGGGAATGAAAAACTGTTTTTT
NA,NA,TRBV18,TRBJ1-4,CASSSNRNEKLFF,TGTGCCAGCTCATCAAACAGAAATGAAAAACTGTTTTTT
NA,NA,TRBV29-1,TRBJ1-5,CSVTVNSNQPQHF,TGCAGCGTCACAGTTAATAGCAATCAGCCCCAGCATTTT
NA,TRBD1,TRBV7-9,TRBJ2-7,CASSLEPRGLISYEQYF,TGTGCCAGCAGCTTGGAACCCAGGGGGCTCATCTCCTACGAGCAGTACTTC
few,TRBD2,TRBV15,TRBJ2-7,CATSRDLLAGVVEQYF,TGTGCCACCAGCAGAGATCTCCTAGCGGGAGTCGTCGAGCAGTACTTC
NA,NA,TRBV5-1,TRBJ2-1,CASSFSAGPSYNEQFF,TGCGCCAGCAGCTTTTCGGCGGGGCCTTCCTACAATGAGCAGTTCTTC
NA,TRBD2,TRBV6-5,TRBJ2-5,CASSYGLVRETQYF,TGTGCCAGCAGTTATGGACTAGTCCGGGAGACCCAGTACTTC
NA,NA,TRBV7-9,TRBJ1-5,CASRAGSQPQHF,TGTGCCAGCAGGGCGGGTAGTCAGCCCCAGCATTTT
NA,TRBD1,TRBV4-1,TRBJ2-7,CASSVQTGRPYEQYF,TGCGCCAGCAGCGTACAGACAGGGCGTCCCTACGAGCAGTACTTC
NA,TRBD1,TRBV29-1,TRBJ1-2,CSVEVVDRDLPLGYGYTF,TGCAGCGTTGAAGTCGTGGACAGGGACCTTCCCTTAGGCTATGGCTACACCTTC
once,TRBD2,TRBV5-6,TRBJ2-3,CASSLGSGGTDTQYF,TGTGCCAGCAGCTTGGGTAGCGGGGGCACAGATACGCAGTATTTT
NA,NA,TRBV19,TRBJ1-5,CASSIPRDNPFWPGQPQHF,TGTGCCAGTAGTATTCCCCGGGACAACCCCTTCTGGCCTGGTCAGCCCCAGCATTTT
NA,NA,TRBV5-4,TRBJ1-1,CASSLRGGAEAFF,TGTGCCAGCAGCTTACGGGGTGGGGCTGAAGCTTTCTTT
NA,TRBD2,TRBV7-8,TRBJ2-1,CASSLWPSGYNEQFF,TGTGCCAGCAGCTTATGGCCTAGCGGGTACAATGAGCAGTTCTTC
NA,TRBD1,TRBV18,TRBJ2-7,CASSTKGASVGEQYF,TGTGCCAGCTCAACTAAGGGGGCGTCCGTGGGGGAGCAGTACTTC
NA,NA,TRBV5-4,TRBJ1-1,CASSPREPGTEAFF,TGTGCCAGCAGCCCACGGGAACCGGGAACTGAAGCTTTCTTT
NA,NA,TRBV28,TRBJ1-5,CASSQYPGVQPQHF,TGTGCCAGCAGCCAGTATCCAGGGGTTCAGCCCCAGCATTTT
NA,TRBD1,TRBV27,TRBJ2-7,CASSLGQDGRRGGEQYF,TGTGCCAGCAGTCTAGGACAGGACGGGCGTCGAGGTGGCGAGCAGTACTTC
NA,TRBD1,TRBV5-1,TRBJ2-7,CASSPTGGGNEQYF,TGCGCCAGCAGCCCGACAGGGGGAGGCAACGAGCAGTACTTC
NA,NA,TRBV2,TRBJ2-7,CASSEEGDYEQYF,TGTGCCAGCAGTGAAGAAGGAGATTACGAGCAGTACTTC
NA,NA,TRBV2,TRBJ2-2,CASSAIGTGELFF,TGTGCCAGCAGTGCAATCGGTACCGGGGAGCTGTTTTTT
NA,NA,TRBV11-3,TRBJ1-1,CASSLQGDTEAFF,TGTGCCAGCAGCTTACAGGGTGACACTGAAGCTTTCTTT
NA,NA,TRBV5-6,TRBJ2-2,CASRRDLNTGELFF,TGTGCCAGCAGACGGGACTTGAACACCGGGGAGCTGTTTTTT
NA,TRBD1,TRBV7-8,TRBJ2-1,CASTYGTGSYNEQFF,TGTGCCAGCACCTACGGGACAGGGTCCTACAATGAGCAGTTCTTC
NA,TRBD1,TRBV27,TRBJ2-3,CASSADRGAQKDTQYF,TGTGCCAGCAGTGCCGACAGGGGGGCGCAAAAAGATACGCAGTATTTT
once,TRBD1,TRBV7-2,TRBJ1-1,CASLPRGVGLNTEAFF,TGTGCCAGCCTACCCAGGGGGGTGGGCTTGAACACTGAAGCTTTCTTT
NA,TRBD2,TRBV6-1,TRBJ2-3,CASSFRLAGDTQYF,TGTGCCAGCAGTTTCCGACTAGCGGGAGACACGCAGTATTTT
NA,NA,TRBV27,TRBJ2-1,CASSSLGRDIGVYNEQFF,TGTGCCAGCAGTTCACTAGGGCGGGATATTGGGGTTTACAATGAGCAGTTCTTC
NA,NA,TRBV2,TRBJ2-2,CASSEARGLTGELFF,TGTGCCAGCAGTGAAGCGCGGGGATTAACCGGGGAGCTGTTTTTT
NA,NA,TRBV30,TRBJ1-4,CAWRGQVREKLFF,TGTGCCTGGAGAGGTCAGGTCCGGGAAAAACTGTTTTTT
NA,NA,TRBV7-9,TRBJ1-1,CASSLSPGALNTEAFF,TGTGCCAGCAGCTTATCGCCAGGGGCCCTGAACACTGAAGCTTTCTTT
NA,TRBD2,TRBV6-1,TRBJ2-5,CASSEDPQLGLAGKETQYF,TGTGCCAGCAGTGAAGACCCTCAGCTCGGACTAGCGGGGAAAGAGACCCAGTACTTC
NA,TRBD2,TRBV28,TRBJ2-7,CASSSAGSYEQYF,TGTGCCAGCTCTTCAGCGGGAAGCTACGAGCAGTACTTC
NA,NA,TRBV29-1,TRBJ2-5,CSVEAHLQETQYF,TGCAGCGTTGAGGCCCACCTCCAAGAGACCCAGTACTTC
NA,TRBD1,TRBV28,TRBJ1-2,CASSPDRDYGYTF,TGTGCCAGCAGTCCCGACAGGGACTATGGCTACACCTTC
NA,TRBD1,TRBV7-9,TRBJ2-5,CASSPGTDMTQETQYF,TGTGCCAGCAGCCCAGGGACAGATATGACCCAAGAGACCCAGTACTTC
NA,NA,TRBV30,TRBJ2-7,CAWSVLAEQYF,TGTGCCTGGAGTGTATTGGCCGAGCAGTACTTC
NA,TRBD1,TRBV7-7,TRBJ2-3,CASSPGTAKDTQYF,TGTGCTAGCAGCCCCGGGACAGCTAAAGATACGCAGTATTTT
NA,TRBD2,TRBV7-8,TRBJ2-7,CASSLGVAGESYEQYF,TGTGCCAGCAGCTTAGGGGTAGCGGGAGAGTCCTACGAGCAGTACTTC
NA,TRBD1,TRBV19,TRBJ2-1,CASRPLGGLGWKQFF,TGTGCCAGTAGGCCCCTAGGGGGCCTCGGGTGGAAGCAGTTCTTC
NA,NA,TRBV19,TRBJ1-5,CASKSKLTGPFQPQHF,TGTGCCAGTAAATCCAAACTTACAGGCCCCTTCCAGCCCCAGCATTTT
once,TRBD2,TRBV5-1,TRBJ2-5,CASSPGLAGAQETQYF,TGCGCCAGCAGCCCCGGACTAGCGGGAGCTCAAGAGACCCAGTACTTC